The 14 T cell receptor beta chains below were found in one sample sequenced in a study of T-cell memory formation after mild COVID-19. Each CDR3 protein gets one entry after TCRdb re-called the 5' RACE reads with MiXCR. Counted here are hundreds of thousands of distinct CDR3 sequences, more than 15% occurring once; the ten biggest clones make up roughly a fifth. The sequenced sample was PBMCs or a T cell subset sorted from them (not recorded which). These receptors were obtained from a man aged 18 to 35 who had mild COVID-19 (a few samples of this study predate the infection). Cell type and time point are not known.

This clonotype turned up a few times. The chain carries TRBV28 and TRBJ2-7, with a possible D match to TRBD2 (5 bases). CDR1 MDHEN and CDR2 SYDVKM come from the germline V gene. Trimming took off 4 bases at V and 5 bases at J, with 18 bases between the two ends. This CDR3 region has 15 residues. CDR3 nucleotide sequence: TGTGCCAGCAGTTCCCCCACGGACTTCCAGGACGAGCAGTACGTC. It yields the protein CASSSPTDFQDEQYV.

The J gene is TRBJ1-1, the V gene TRBV6-6; possibly TRBD1 for D (5 bases). The V gene's germline CDR1 is MNHNY and CDR2 SVGAGI (reference sequence). CDR3 length equals 16 residues. Trimming stripped 5 bases from V and 6 bases from J, with 22 bases between. The CDR3 region is CASSERLDSRGAEAFF. The CDR3 nucleotides are TGTGCCAGCAGTGAAAGATTAGACAGTCGTGGCGCTGAAGCTTTCTTT.

The chain carries TRBV5-1 and TRBJ2-3; the D gene is possibly TRBD2 (6 bases). The ends were cut back, 0 bases at V and 3 bases at J, with 8 bases in the middle. There are 14 residues in the CDR3. Germline loops: CDR1 SGHRS, CDR2 YFSETQ. The CDR3 nucleotides read TGCGCCAGCAGCTTGGCGGCGGGGACAGATACGCAGTATTTT. Residues: CASSLAAGTDTQYF.

This clonotype was found many times. J is TRBJ1-1 and V is TRBV12-3 or TRBV12-4, with D possibly being TRBD1 (5 bases). The V end lost 0 bases, the J end lost 1 base, and 12 bases lay between the germline ends. CDR3 size: 16 residues. The CDR3 sequence: CASSLARGSANTEAFF. The CDR3 bases are TGTGCCAGCAGTTTAGCGCGGGGCAGTGCGAACACTGAAGCTTTCTTT.

This clonotype was picked up many times. The genes are TRBV7-9 and TRBJ1-1; tentative D call: TRBD1 (6 bases). Germline V gene lookup returns CDR1 SEHNR and CDR2 FQNEAQ (reference sequence). The CDR3 sequence is 15 residues long. The V and J ends lost 6 bases and 5 bases respectively, with 19 bases between them. The CDR3, as DNA: TGTGCCAGCAGGCCTAAGGACAGACTTGGGACTGAAGCTTTCTTT. Protein sequence: CASRPKDRLGTEAFF.

This clonotype was seen more than once but under ten times. The chain is built from TRBV6-6 and TRBJ1-1; D is uncertain. This CDR3 has 13 residues. V dropped 6 bases and J dropped 4 bases, with 12 bases sitting between them. Germline CDR1 reads MNHNY; CDR2 reads SVGAGI (reference sequence). In nucleotides, the CDR3 is TGTGCCAGCAGGGACCATCGGGGCACTGAAGCTTTCTTT. Its translation is CASRDHRGTEAFF.

The chain joins TRBV2 to TRBJ1-1, with D possibly TRBD1 on 5 matching bases. CDR3 length equals 13 residues. Per the germline V gene, CDR1 is SNHLY and CDR2 is FYNNEI. Trimming stripped 5 bases from V and 6 bases from J, with 13 bases between. The CDR3 DNA follows: TGTGCCAGCAGTCCCGACAGAGGCGCTGAAGCTTTCTTT. Protein product: CASSPDRGAEAFF.

J is TRBJ1-1 and V is TRBV6-6, with D unresolved. V was cut by 6 bases and J by 11 bases, with 19 bases left in between. The germline V gene has CDR1 MNHNY and CDR2 SVGAGI (reference sequence). This CDR3 has 13 residues. CDR3 DNA: TGTGCCAGCAGGCCGGGCGATGTACAAATCGCTTTCTTT. Translation: CASRPGDVQIAFF.

This clonotype was seen only a few times. J is TRBJ1-6 and V is TRBV4-1; no clear D gene. CDR1 is MGHRA and CDR2 is YSYEKL in the germline V gene. There are 16 residues in the CDR3. V shed 6 bases and J shed 0 bases, with 12 bases lying between them. CDR3 in DNA: TGCGCCAGCAGGTTGAGGACGAGCTCCTATAATTCACCCCTCCACTTT. Its translation is CASRLRTSSYNSPLHF.

This clonotype showed up just a few times. The gene calls are TRBV6-1 and TRBJ1-1, with TRBD1 as a possible D gene (5 bases). Between the trimmed V and J ends, which lost 8 bases and 1 base, there was a span of 17 bases. The CDR3 consists of 15 residues. In germline, CDR1 is MNHNS, CDR2 SASEGT. The chain's CDR3 is CASGTSAYRNTEAFF. DNA for the CDR3: TGTGCCAGCGGGACCTCTGCCTACAGGAACACTGAAGCTTTCTTT.

The V gene is TRBV7-3, the J gene TRBJ2-3; 9 nucleotides agree with TRBD2. V lost 3 bases, J lost 0 bases, and 10 bases stayed unmatched. Germline loops: CDR1 SGHTA, CDR2 FQGTGA. CDR3 length: 18 residues. The DNA of the CDR3 is TGTGCCAGCAGCTTGTGGGGGCTAGCGGGACTTAGCACAGATACGCAGTATTTT. It is translated as CASSLWGLAGLSTDTQYF.

V gene TRBV7-9 combines with J gene TRBJ1-3, with 8 bases that match TRBD1. The CDR3 extends over 16 amino acids. The junction had 6 bases not matched to a gene; V was cut back by 5 bases and J by 0 bases. The germline gives CDR1 SEHNR, CDR2 FQNEAQ (reference sequence). The chain's CDR3 is CASSPQGASSGNTIYF. The CDR3 DNA sequence: TGTGCCAGCAGCCCCCAGGGGGCGAGCTCTGGAAACACCATATATTTT.

This clonotype was observed a handful of times. The chain has TRBV27 and TRBJ2-2; possible D gene TRBD1, 6 bases. Germline assignment: CDR1 MNHEY and CDR2 SMNVEV (reference sequence). This CDR3 comprises 17 residues. V lost 5 bases to trimming and J lost 2 bases, with 18 bases between them. The CDR3 region has the DNA TGTGCCAGCAGTAGACAGGCCCCACAGGGCAACACCGGGGAGCTGTTTTTT. Translating it yields CASSRQAPQGNTGELFF.

The chain employs TRBV5-5 and TRBJ2-5; 7 nucleotides line up with TRBD1. J lost 0 bases, V lost 0 bases, and 2 bases had no gene match. This CDR3 has 15 residues. CDR1 and CDR2 from the germline V gene are SGHKS and YYEKEE (reference sequence). DNA for the CDR3: TGTGCCAGCAGCTTGGTAGGGGGCTACCAAGAGACCCAGTACTTC. The encoded protein is CASSLVGGYQETQYF.